This T cell receptor (beta chain) was documented in a study of T cells in Graves' hyperthyroidism and ophthalmopathy. Study findings and constraints: Ophthalmopathy cases were set apart from stable hyperthyroidism by a 13 V-J model.

In making diagnoses, clinical symptoms, serum thyroxine and TRAb, thyroid ultrasound and orbital computed tomography were all used. PBMCs were collected from an approximately 10 ml volume of fresh peripheral blood. J gave up 9 bases and V 0 bases, and 7 bases lay outside the gene matches. Germline-derived CDR1 and CDR2 are LGHNT and FRNRAP. The CDR3 is 15 residues long. Researchers amplified the TCR beta CDR3 regions from RNA transcripts. The TCR CDR3 first-round RT-PCR relied on the HTBI primer set. MiXCR, applied by TCRdb to the multiplex PCR reads, yields one record per CDR3 protein. Here the sample spans a few hundred thousand distinct CDR3 sequences, about 16% being singletons. As to this clonotype: Its antigen is not identified.

Sequencing was performed on blood. This clonotype was obtained from a woman under 40 with Graves' hyperthyroidism. J is TRBJ2-1 and V is TRBV12-5; 8 positions match TRBD2. DNA of the CDR3: TGTGCTAGTGGTTTGGTACTAGGAGCGGGAGCTGAGCAGTTCTTC. It encodes CASGLVLGAGAEQFF.